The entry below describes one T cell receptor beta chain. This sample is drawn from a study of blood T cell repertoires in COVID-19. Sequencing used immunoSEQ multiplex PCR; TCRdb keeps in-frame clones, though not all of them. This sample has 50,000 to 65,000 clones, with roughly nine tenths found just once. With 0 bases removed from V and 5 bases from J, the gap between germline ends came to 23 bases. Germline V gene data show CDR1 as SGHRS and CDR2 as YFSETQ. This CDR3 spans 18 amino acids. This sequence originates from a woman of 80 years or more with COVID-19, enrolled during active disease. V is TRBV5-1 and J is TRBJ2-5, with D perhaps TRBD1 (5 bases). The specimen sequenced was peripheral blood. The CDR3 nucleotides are TGCGCCAGCAGCTTGGGGTTTAATTCAGGGAATTTACGGGAGACCCAGTACTTC. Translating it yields CASSLGFNSGNLRETQYF.